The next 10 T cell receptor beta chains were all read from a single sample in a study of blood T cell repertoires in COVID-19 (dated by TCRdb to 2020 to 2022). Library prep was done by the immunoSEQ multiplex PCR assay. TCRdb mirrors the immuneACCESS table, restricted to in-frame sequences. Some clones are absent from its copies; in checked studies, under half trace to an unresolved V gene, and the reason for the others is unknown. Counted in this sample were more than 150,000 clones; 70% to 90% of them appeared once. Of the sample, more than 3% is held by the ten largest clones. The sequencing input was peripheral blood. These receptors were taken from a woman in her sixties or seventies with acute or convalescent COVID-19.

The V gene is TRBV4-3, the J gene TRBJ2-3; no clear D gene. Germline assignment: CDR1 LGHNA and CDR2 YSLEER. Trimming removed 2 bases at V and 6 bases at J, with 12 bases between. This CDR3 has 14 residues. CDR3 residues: CASSQHRSMDTQYF. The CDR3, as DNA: TGCGCCAGCAGCCAACACAGATCGATGGATACGCAGTATTTT.

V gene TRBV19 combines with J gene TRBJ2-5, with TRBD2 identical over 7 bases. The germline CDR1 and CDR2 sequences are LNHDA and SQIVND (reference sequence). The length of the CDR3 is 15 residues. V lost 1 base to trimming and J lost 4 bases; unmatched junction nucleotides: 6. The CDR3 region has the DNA TGTGCCAGTAGTATAGTGGGAGGGCTGCCAGAGACCCAGTACTTC. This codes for CASSIVGGLPETQYF.

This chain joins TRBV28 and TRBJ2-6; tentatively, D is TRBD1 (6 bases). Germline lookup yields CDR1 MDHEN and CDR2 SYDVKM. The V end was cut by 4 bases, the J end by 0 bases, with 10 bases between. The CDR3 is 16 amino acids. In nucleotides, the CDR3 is TGTGCCAGCAGTTCCCGACAGGTCTCTGGGGCCAACGTCCTGACTTTC. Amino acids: CASSSRQVSGANVLTF.

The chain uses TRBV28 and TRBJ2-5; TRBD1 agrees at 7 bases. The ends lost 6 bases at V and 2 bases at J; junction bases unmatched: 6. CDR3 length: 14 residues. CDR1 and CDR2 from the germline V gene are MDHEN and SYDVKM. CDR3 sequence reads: CASSARTGQETQYF. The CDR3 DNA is TGTGCCAGCAGCGCCCGGACAGGACAAGAGACCCAGTACTTC. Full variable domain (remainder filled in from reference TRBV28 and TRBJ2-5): DVKVTQSSRYLVKRTGEKVFLECVQDMDHENMFWYRQDPGLGLRLIYFSYDVKMKEKGDIPEGYSVSREKKERFSLILESASTNQTSMYLCASSARTGQETQYFGPGTRLLVL.

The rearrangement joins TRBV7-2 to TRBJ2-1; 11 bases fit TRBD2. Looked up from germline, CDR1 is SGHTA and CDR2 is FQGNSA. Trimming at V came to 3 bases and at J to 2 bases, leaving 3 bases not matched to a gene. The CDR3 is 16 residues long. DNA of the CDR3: TGTGCCAGCAGCTTCCTAGCGGGAGGTCCCTACAATGAGCAGTTCTTC. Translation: CASSFLAGGPYNEQFF.

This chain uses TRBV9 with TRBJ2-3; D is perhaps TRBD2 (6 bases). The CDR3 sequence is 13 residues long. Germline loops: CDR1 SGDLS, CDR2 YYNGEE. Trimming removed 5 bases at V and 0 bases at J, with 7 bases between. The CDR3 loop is CASRGTSTDTQYF. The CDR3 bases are TGTGCCAGCAGAGGGACTAGCACAGATACGCAGTATTTT.

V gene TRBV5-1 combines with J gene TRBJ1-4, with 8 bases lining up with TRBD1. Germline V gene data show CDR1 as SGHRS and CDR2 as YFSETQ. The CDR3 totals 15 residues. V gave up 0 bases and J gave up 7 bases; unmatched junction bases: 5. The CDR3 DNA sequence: TGCGCCAGCAGCTTGGGCAGGGGGCCGCGTGAAAAACTGTTTTTT. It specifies CASSLGRGPREKLFF.

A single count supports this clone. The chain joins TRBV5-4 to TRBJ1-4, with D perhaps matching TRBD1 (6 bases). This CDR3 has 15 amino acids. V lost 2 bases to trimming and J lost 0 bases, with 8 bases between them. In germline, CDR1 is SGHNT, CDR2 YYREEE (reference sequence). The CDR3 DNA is TGTGCCAGCAGCTTAGGGGGTACAACTAATGAAAAACTGTTTTTT. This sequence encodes CASSLGGTTNEKLFF. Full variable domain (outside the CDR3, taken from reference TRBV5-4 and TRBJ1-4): ETGVTQSPTHLIKTRGQQVTLRCSSQSGHNTVSWYQQALGQGPQFIFQYYREEENGRGNFPPRFSGLQFPNYSSELNVNALELDDSALYLCASSLGGTTNEKLFFGSGTQLSVL.

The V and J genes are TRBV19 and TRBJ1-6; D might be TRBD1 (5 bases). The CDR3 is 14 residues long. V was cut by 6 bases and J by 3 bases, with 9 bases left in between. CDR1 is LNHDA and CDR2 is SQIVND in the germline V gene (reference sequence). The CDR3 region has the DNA TGTGCCAGTAGGGCGGGGGACTATAATTCACCCCTCCACTTT. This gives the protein CASRAGDYNSPLHF.

The CDR3 loop reads CASSPAGNGNQPQHF. The CDR3 region has the DNA TGTGCCAGCTCACCGGCAGGGAATGGCAATCAGCCCCAGCATTTT. The rearrangement uses TRBV18 and TRBJ1-5, with D maybe TRBD1 (5 bases). Germline V lookup: CDR1 KGHSH, CDR2 LQKENI. Trimming removed 3 bases at V and 2 bases at J, with 11 bases between. This CDR3 spans 15 amino acids.